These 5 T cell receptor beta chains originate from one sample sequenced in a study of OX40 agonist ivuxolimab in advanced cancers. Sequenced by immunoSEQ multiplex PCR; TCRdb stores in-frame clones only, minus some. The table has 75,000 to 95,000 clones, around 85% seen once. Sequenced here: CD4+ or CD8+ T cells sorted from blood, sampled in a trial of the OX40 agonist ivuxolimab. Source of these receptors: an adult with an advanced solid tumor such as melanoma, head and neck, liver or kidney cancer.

CDR3 DNA sequence: TGTGCCAGCGGGGCGGGCCATGGCTACACCTTC. Translation gives CASGAGHGYTF. The chain links TRBV27 to TRBJ1-2; TRBD1 is a possible D gene (5 bases). This CDR3 has 11 amino acids. Trimming stripped 8 bases from V and 6 bases from J, with 10 bases between. Germline values: CDR1 MNHEY, CDR2 SMNVEV (reference sequence).

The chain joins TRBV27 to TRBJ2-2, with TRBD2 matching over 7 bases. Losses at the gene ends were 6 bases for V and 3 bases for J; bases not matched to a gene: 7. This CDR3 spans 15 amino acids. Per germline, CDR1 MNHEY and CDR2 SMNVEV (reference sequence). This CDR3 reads CASRDIGGDTGELFF. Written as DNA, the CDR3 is TGTGCCAGCAGAGACATTGGGGGGGACACCGGGGAGCTGTTTTTT.

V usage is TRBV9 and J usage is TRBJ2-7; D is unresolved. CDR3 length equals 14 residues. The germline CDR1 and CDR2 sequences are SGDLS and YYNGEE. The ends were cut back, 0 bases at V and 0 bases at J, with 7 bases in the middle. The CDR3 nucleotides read TGTGCCAGCAGCGTAGCACCGCGCTCCTACGAGCAGTACTTC. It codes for CASSVAPRSYEQYF. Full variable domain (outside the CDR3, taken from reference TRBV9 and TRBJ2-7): DSGVTQTPKHLITATGQRVTLRCSPRSGDLSVYWYQQSLDQGLQFLIQYYNGEERAKGNILERFSAQQFPDLHSELNLSSLELGDSALYFCASSVAPRSYEQYFGPGTRLTVT.

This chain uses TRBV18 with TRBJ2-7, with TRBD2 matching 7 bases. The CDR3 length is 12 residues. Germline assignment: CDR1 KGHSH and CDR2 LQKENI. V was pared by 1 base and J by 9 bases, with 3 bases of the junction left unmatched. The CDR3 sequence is CASSPRGLGQYF. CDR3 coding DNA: TGTGCCAGCTCACCACGAGGACTAGGGCAGTACTTC.

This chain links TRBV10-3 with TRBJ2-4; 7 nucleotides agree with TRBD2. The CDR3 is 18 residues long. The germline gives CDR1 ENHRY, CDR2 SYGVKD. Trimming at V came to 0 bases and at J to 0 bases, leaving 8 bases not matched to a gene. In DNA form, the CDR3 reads TGTGCCATCAGTGAGTCGGGGTCTAGCGGCGGAGCCAAAAACATTCAGTACTTC. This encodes CAISESGSSGGAKNIQYF.